This T cell receptor (beta chain) was sequenced during a study of T cells expressing NK-cell markers. General study points: Each of roughly six donors carried dominant NKG2C+ clonotypes accounting for about 1.0-7.0% of CD8+ T cells.

TCRdb re-called the 5' RACE reads and gives one entry per CDR3 protein, without DNA. The sample holds 250,000 to 300,000 distinct CDR3 sequences. The CDR3 covers 13 residues. CDR1 and CDR2 (germline): SGHTA, FQGTGA. A word on this clonotype: The antigen remains unidentified.

Input material: blood T cells: a sorted CD56 or NKG2C T cell subset, CD4+ or CD8+ T cells, or bulk PBMC T cells (not recorded which). The rearrangement joins TRBV7-3 to TRBJ2-1; TCRdb's D call of TRBD2 is untestable without DNA. This receptor was obtained from a young man in good health. CDR3 residues: CASSLGTSGKQFF.